The 18 T cell receptor beta chains listed next were all sequenced from one sample in a study of cytomegalovirus exposure and HLA in healthy donors. Primers included in the PCR were 60 Vbeta and 13 Jbeta primers. Generated by immunoSEQ multiplex PCR, the TCRdb table keeps only in-frame clones and is missing some. The data show under 120,000 clones, with approximately 66% seen just once and 11% held by the top ten. Input material: PBMCs. The receptors stem from a man in his forties in good health and CMV-seropositive.

This chain connects TRBV7-9 to TRBJ2-5, with TRBD2 as a possible D gene (6 bases). There are 13 residues in the CDR3. V was cut by 5 bases and J by 2 bases, with 9 bases left in between. In germline, CDR1 is SEHNR, CDR2 FQNEAQ (reference sequence). CDR3 amino acids: CASSPRGQETQYF. The CDR3 region has the DNA TGTGCCAGCAGCCCCCGGGGGCAAGAGACCCAGTACTTC.

J is TRBJ1-4 and V is TRBV5-8; no firm D call. The CDR3 is 15 amino acids. The V end lost 1 base, the J end lost 7 bases, and 14 bases lay between the germline ends. Germline V CDR1 and CDR2: SGHTS, YDEGEE. In DNA form, the CDR3 reads TGTGCCAGCAGCTTGCCGTGGAGGGTCGGTGAAAAACTGTTTTTT. Residues: CASSLPWRVGEKLFF.

The chain employs TRBV11-2 and TRBJ2-7, with 10 bases that match TRBD2. The J segment lost 2 bases and the V segment lost 0 bases, leaving 4 bases of the junction unmatched. CDR1 and CDR2 (germline): SGHAT, FQNNGV. CDR3 length: 16 residues. CDR3 sequence reads: CASSLELAGFTYEQYV. CDR3 nucleotides: TGTGCCAGCAGCTTAGAACTAGCGGGATTTACCTACGAGCAGTACGTC.

The chain joins TRBV19 to TRBJ1-1, with D possibly being TRBD1 (5 bases). Trimming cost V 5 bases and J 5 bases, with 9 bases left between them. Germline loops: CDR1 LNHDA, CDR2 SQIVND (reference sequence). The CDR3 consists of 12 residues. CDR3 in DNA: TGTGCCAGTAGTTTCTCAGGGACTGAAGCTTTCTTT. It codes for CASSFSGTEAFF. Full variable domain (rest looked up from reference TRBV19 and TRBJ1-1): DGGITQSPKYLFRKEGQNVTLSCEQNLNHDAMYWYRQDPGQGLRLIYYSQIVNDFQKGDIAEGYSVSREKKESFPLTVTSAQKNPTAFYLCASSFSGTEAFFGQGTRLTVV.

The J gene is TRBJ2-7, the V gene TRBV7-8; 8 bases line up with TRBD1. The CDR3 spans 14 residues. Germline CDR1 reads SGHVS; CDR2 reads FQNEAQ. V gave up 5 bases and J gave up 5 bases; unmatched junction bases: 8. CDR3 DNA sequence: TGTGCCAGCAGCCCCCGGGACAGGAGGGACGAGCAGTACTTC. Residues: CASSPRDRRDEQYF.

The chain has TRBV21-1 and TRBJ1-5. TRBV21-1 is recorded as a pseudogene. The CDR3 spans 15 residues. Here the CDR3 reads CASSKAIEGAQPQHF. The CDR3 DNA reads TGTGCCAGCAGCAAAGCGATAGAGGGCGCTCAGCCCCAGCATTTT.

To note about this clone: The sample contains more than one DNA sequence encoding this CDR3. V is TRBV27 and J is TRBJ1-4; 7 bases line up with TRBD1. CDR1 and CDR2 (germline): MNHEY, SMNVEV (reference sequence). The CDR3 loop spans 14 amino acids. J lost 6 bases, V lost 3 bases, and 4 bases had no gene match. Here the CDR3 DNA reads TGTGCCAGCAGTTTTAGTCAGGGGGATGAAAAACTGTTTTTT. This encodes CASSFSQGDEKLFF. Variable domain in full (rest from reference TRBV27 and TRBJ1-4): EAQVTQNPRYLITVTGKKLTVTCSQNMNHEYMSWYRQDPGLGLRQIYYSMNVEVTDKGDVPEGYKVSRKEKRNFPLILESPSPNQTSLYFCASSFSQGDEKLFFGSGTQLSVL.

V gene TRBV27 combines with J gene TRBJ2-7; TRBD1 agrees at 9 bases. The CDR3 is 15 amino acids. The V segment lost 6 bases and the J segment 3 bases; nucleotides outside the gene matches: 9. Germline CDR1 and CDR2: MNHEY and SMNVEV (reference sequence). The CDR3 DNA reads as TGTGCCAGCAGACCGGTCCCGGGACAGGGCTACGAGCAGTACTTC. This codes for CASRPVPGQGYEQYF.

The rearrangement links TRBV5-1 to TRBJ2-3; D not resolved. Trimming removed 3 bases from V and 2 bases from J, with 13 bases in between. The V gene's germline CDR1 is SGHRS and CDR2 YFSETQ. The CDR3 spans 15 residues. The CDR3 loop is CASSSASYSTDTQYF. DNA of the CDR3: TGCGCCAGCAGCTCCGCTAGTTATTCCACAGATACGCAGTATTTT.

About this clone: The junction does not match germline at one end; this may be a read error. The V call is TRBV7-9, the J call TRBJ1-1, with D hard to call. This CDR3 region has 12 residues. Germline assignment: CDR1 SEHNR and CDR2 FQNEAQ (reference sequence). CDR3 in DNA: TGTTCCAGCAGCTTGCGGGCCGCTGAAGCTTTCTTT. This gives the protein CSSSLRAAEAFF.

This rearrangement joins TRBV5-1 to TRBJ2-7, with TRBD1 matching over 7 bases. Germline loops: CDR1 SGHRS, CDR2 YFSETQ. CDR3 length equals 14 residues. V was pared by 4 bases and J by 5 bases, with 9 bases of the junction left unmatched. CDR3 residues: CASSRTGNWDEQYF. In nucleotides, the CDR3 is TGCGCCAGCAGCCGGACAGGCAATTGGGACGAGCAGTACTTC.

Points on this clone: A junction end diverges from the germline sequence, so it may reflect a read error. This chain uses TRBV7-9 with TRBJ2-5, with D hard to call. This CDR3 contains 13 residues. Germline-derived CDR1 and CDR2 are SEHNR and FQNEAQ (reference sequence). The CDR3 nucleotides read TGTTCCAGCAGCCAGTCCCCGGGAGAGACCCAGTACTTC. Encoded protein: CSSSQSPGETQYF. Full variable domain (outside the CDR3, taken from reference TRBV7-9 and TRBJ2-5): DTGVSQNPRHKITKRGQNVTFRCDPISEHNRLYWYRQTLGQGPEFLTYFQNEAQLEKSRLLSDRFSAERPKGSFSTLEIQRTEQGDSAMYLCSSSQSPGETQYFGPGTRLLVL.

The CDR3 coding sequence is TGTGCCAGCAGTTACACCCCAGGTAGCAATCAGCCCCAGCATTTT. Translated: CASSYTPGSNQPQHF. The chain is built from TRBV6-6 and TRBJ1-5, with D unresolved. V lost 2 bases to trimming and J lost 0 bases, with 8 bases between them. CDR3 length: 15 amino acids. Germline-derived CDR1 and CDR2 are MNHNY and SVGAGI (reference sequence).

The chain couples TRBV6-6 to TRBJ1-1, with D perhaps TRBD1 (5 bases). Germline CDR1 is MNHNY and CDR2 is SVGAGI (reference sequence). V shed 7 bases and J shed 5 bases, with 20 bases lying between them. The CDR3 is made up of 15 amino acids. CDR3 region: CASTFTAGGGTEAFF. The CDR3 region has the DNA TGTGCCAGCACTTTTACGGCGGGGGGTGGGACTGAAGCTTTCTTT.

This clone was counted only a few times. This chain joins TRBV5-4 and TRBJ2-3; D unclear. There are 12 residues in the CDR3. CDR1 SGHNT and CDR2 YYREEE come from the germline V gene (reference sequence). The V and J ends lost 0 bases and 5 bases respectively, with 4 bases between them. This CDR3 reads CASSLELDTQYF. The CDR3 DNA follows: TGTGCCAGCAGCTTGGAGCTAGATACGCAGTATTTT.

This clone occurred a few times. This CDR3 is CVRSLRTGYEKLFF. DNA for the CDR3: TGTGTCAGAAGCTTACGGACAGGGTACGAAAAACTGTTTTTT. The chain joins TRBV7-5 to TRBJ1-4; TRBD1, the table's D call, was not compared with the DNA. TRBV7-5 is listed as a pseudogene. This CDR3 is 14 amino acids long.

V usage is TRBV30 and J usage is TRBJ2-1; TRBD2 matches at 10 bases. The CDR3 runs to 15 residues. The germline V gene encodes CDR1 GTSNPN and CDR2 SVGIG (reference sequence). J lost 4 bases, V lost 3 bases, and 6 bases had no gene match. The CDR3 loop is CAWSIGTSEYNEQFF. The CDR3 DNA reads as TGTGCCTGGAGCATCGGGACTAGCGAGTACAATGAGCAGTTCTTC.

Note on this clone: An end of the junction does not agree with germline; a read error may underlie this. The CDR3 region is CARSGRERDEQYF. The CDR3 nucleotides read TGTGCCAGAAGTGGGCGGGAGCGGGACGAGCAGTACTTC. The genes are TRBV2 and TRBJ2-7; TRBD2 agrees at 7 bases. This CDR3 contains 13 residues. CDR1 and CDR2 (germline): SNHLY, FYNNEI. Based on the CDR3 plus reference TRBV2 and TRBJ2-7, the full variable domain is EPEVTQTPSHQVTQMGQEVILRCVPISNHLYFYWYRQILGQKVEFLVSFYNNEISEKSEIFDDQFSVERPDGSNFTLKIRSTKLEDSAMYFCARSGRERDEQYFGPGTRLTVT.